There are many counts of the clone carrying this TCR beta chain. Its antigen remains unknown. This record comes from a study of regulatory T cells in long-lasting Graves disease. Time point defined: newly diagnosed GD, antithyroid drugs for less than 3 months. Extracted PBMC RNA gave rise to the TCR library. In Xi'an, China, an endocrinology department was the source of patients. Relying on iRepertoire HTBI primers and Arm-PCR of CDR3 regions, the team built TCR beta libraries. One entry per CDR3 protein results from TCRdb running MiXCR on the multiplex PCR reads. The sample shows about 420,000 distinct CDR3 sequences, approximately 16% of them seen only once. The V segment lost 9 bases and the J segment 0 bases; nucleotides outside the gene matches: 3. The germline CDR1 and CDR2 sequences are KGHDR and SFDVKD. This CDR3 has 13 residues. Overall study findings and caveats: Segments TRBV28, TRBJ1-2 and TRBJ2-5 showed preferential usage in persistent disease.

This sample was also put to use in a study of T cells in Graves' hyperthyroidism and ophthalmopathy.

The V call is TRBV24-1, the J call TRBJ1-1, with 7 bases fitting TRBD1. The TCR originated in a woman aged 18-29 years with Graves disease. The input for sequencing was peripheral blood mononuclear cells (PBMCs), taken at new diagnosis, from a patient treated with antithyroid drugs. CDR3 protein: CATRQGMNTEAFF. The CDR3 nucleotides are TGTGCCACCCGACAGGGAATGAACACTGAAGCTTTCTTT.